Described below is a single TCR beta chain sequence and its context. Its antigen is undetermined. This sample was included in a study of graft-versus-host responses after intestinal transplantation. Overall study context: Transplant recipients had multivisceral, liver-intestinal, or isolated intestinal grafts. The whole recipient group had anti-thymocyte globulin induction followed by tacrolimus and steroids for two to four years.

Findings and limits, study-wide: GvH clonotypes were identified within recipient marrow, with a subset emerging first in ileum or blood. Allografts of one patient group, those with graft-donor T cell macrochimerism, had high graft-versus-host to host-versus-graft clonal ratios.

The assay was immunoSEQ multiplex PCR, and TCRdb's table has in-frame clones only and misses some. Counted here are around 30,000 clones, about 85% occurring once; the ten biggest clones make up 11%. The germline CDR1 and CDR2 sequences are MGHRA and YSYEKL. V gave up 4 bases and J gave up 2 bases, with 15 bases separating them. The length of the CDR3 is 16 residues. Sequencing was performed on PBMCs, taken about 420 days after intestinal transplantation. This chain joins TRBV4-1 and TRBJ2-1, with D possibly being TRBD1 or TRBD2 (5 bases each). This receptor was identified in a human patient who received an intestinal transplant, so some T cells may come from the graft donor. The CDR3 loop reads CASSLRDARTYNEQFF. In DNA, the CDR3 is TGCGCCAGCAGCCTACGGGACGCTCGCACCTACAATGAGCAGTTCTTC.